The source of this TCR beta chain is a study of cytomegalovirus exposure and HLA in healthy donors. In the case of this clone: Its antigen is unidentified.

60 Vbeta and 13 Jbeta primers were used in PCR. Measured with immunoSEQ multiplex PCR; TCRdb has only the in-frame clones, and not every one. The sample lists 130,000 to 150,000 clones, more than 75% seen once, with about 2.2% in the top ten. The CDR3 has 13 amino acids. V lost 7 bases to trimming and J lost 8 bases, with 14 bases between them. In germline, CDR1 is MNHNS, CDR2 SASEGT. Points from the study as a whole: Clonal expansion, a later analysis showed, was greater in HLA-associated TCR beta chains than in equally common others. Being indistinguishable, some V segments were excluded, TRBV6-2 and TRBV6-3 among them. Prior analysis indicated that the majority of TCR beta V segments exhibited productivity approximately 87% or approximately 30% of the time. Sequencing depth across donors, presence/absence analyses assumed, was roughly uniform.

This clonotype originated in a woman under 30 in good health and CMV-seropositive. The V and J genes are TRBV6-1 and TRBJ1-4; maybe TRBD1 (6 bases). The sequencing input was PBMCs. The CDR3 coding sequence is TGTGCCAGCAAACAGGGAATTGGAGAAAAACTGTTTTTT. It codes for CASKQGIGEKLFF.